This T cell receptor (beta chain) was captured by sequencing in a study of blood T cell repertoires in COVID-19 (dated by TCRdb to the early 2020s). Notes on the research overall: Samples from collaborators originated in the United States, Italy and Spain and spanned both the acute and convalescent phases of COVID-19. The samples were drawn from the first 160 participants of the ongoing ImmuneRACE study and from about 1,200 subjects provided by 6 global collaborators. Deeply sampled blood TCRbeta repertoires from subjects exposed to, actively infected with, or recovered from COVID-19 were included in the dataset. Where available, HLA class I and class II types were obtained from metadata supplied by the sample provider rather than from assay-based typing. A freely available public database, intended as a resource for researchers studying the immune response to SARS-CoV-2, is where the repertoires were released. Sample metadata almost always included a de-identified subject ID, COVID-19 status, age in years and sex. The prospective study material was composed of cDNA or gDNA derived from T cells, B-cell-depleted T cells, or PBMCs.

Summary of the overall study and its limitations: How much clinical and demographic metadata was included differed by source and by participant, and the metadata was provided uncurated.

Trimming costs V 1 base and J 0 bases, and their ends lie 6 bases apart. Including cysteine and phenylalanine, the CDR3 has 14 amino acids. Of all the DNA, just the CDR3 is kept, 42 bases in frame from base 1. As encoded in the germline V gene, CDR1 is SGHVS while CDR2 is FQNEAQ. TCRbeta CDR3 regions were amplified from genomic DNA using the immunoSEQ Assay, a bias-controlled multiplex PCR. The published analysis was carried out like this. Within the assay, amplification of reference gene primers was used to estimate how many nucleated cells each sample contained. To quantify the absolute abundance of each unique TCRbeta CDR3 rearrangement, sequence reads were collapsed and filtered. Productive Simpson clonality was computed per sample as the square root of Simpson's diversity index over productive rearrangements. Not all clones reach the TCRdb copy of this immuneACCESS table, which keeps in-frame sequences only. Checked studies attribute under half of the gap to unresolved V genes and leave the rest unexplained. V and J calls and clone size are copied from that table; D and trimming were computed from the DNA. Present in this sample are a few hundred thousand clones, 85% of which were seen just once. The top ten hold 4.5% to 6% of the sample.

To note about this clone: Its binding antigen is unknown. The sample holds no much larger clone one base away, and base qualities are not on file.

Each collaborating institution followed its own protocols to collect whole blood in K2EDTA tubes. For TCRbeta analysis, collaborators shipped samples as frozen whole blood, isolated PBMCs, or DNA extracted from either of those sample types. Sequencing used peripheral blood. The clonotype comes from a man aged 45 to 65 with active or convalescent COVID-19. The chain is assembled from TRBV7-8 and TRBJ1-2; no D gene can be assigned with confidence. The base sequence is TGTGCCAGCAGCTTAGGGTTAGCTAACTATGGCTACACCTTC. This encodes CASSLGLANYGYTF. When the CDR3 is completed using the reference TRBV7-8 and TRBJ1-2 genes on either side, the full variable domain is GAGVSQSPRYKVAKRGQDVALRCDPISGHVSLFWYQQALGQGPEFLTYFQNEAQLDKSGLPSDRFFAERPEGSVSTLKIQRTQQEDSAVYLCASSLGLANYGYTFGSGTRLTVV.